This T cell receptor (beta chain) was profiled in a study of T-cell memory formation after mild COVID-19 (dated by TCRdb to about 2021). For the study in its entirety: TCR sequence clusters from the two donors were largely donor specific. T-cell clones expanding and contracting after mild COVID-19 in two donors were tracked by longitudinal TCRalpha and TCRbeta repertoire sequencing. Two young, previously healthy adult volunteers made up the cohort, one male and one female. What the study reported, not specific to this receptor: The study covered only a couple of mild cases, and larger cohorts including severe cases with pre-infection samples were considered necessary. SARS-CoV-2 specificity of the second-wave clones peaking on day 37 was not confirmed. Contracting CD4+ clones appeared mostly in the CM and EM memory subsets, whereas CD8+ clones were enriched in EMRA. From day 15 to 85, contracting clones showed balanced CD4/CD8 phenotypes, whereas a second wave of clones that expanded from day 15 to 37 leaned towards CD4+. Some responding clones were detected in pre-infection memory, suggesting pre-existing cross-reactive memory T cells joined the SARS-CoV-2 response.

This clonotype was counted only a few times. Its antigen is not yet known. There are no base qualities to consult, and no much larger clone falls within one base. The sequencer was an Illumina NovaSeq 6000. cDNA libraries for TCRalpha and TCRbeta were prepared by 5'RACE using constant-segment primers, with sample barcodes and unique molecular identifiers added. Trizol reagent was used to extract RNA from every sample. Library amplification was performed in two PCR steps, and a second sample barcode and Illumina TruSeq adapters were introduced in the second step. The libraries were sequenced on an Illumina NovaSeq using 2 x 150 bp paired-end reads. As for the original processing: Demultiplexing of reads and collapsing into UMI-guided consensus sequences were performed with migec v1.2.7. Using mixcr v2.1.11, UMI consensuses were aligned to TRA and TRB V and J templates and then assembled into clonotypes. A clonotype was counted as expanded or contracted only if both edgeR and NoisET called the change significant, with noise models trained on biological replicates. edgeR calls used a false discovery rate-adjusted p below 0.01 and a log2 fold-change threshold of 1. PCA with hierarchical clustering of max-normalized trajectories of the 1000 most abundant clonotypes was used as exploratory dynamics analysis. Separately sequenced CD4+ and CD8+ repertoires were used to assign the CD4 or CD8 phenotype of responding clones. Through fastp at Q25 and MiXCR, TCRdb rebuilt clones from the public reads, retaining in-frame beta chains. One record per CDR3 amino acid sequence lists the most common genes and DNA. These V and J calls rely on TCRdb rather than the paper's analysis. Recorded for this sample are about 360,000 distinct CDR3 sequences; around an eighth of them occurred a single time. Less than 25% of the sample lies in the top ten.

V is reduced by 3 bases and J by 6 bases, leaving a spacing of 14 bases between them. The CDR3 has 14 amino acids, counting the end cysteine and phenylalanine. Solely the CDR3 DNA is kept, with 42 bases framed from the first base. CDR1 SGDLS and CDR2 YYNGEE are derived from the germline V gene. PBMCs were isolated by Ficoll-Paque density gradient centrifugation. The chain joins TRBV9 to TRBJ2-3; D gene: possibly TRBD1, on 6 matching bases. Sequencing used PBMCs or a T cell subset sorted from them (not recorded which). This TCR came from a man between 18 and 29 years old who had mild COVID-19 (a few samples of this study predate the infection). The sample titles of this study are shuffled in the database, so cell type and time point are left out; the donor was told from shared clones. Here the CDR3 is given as CASSAYRVRDTQYF. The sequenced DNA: TGTGCCAGCAGCGCCTACAGGGTTAGGGATACGCAGTATTTT.